A selection of T cell receptor beta chains follows, all from one sample in a study of cytomegalovirus exposure and HLA in healthy donors. Sequencing was performed with immunoSEQ multiplex PCR; in TCRdb, only in-frame clones are kept and a portion is missing. Of approximately 180,000 clones listed, about 70% are singletons. What was sequenced was PBMCs. These receptors were obtained from a woman aged 25 to 39 in good health and CMV-seronegative. CDR3s include the opening cysteine and the closing phenylalanine or tryptophan. A D gene is named only where the DNA matches it firmly. Clone size appears in some rows only: once, few, many, or a class for an expanded clone.

>TRBD2|TRBV9|TRBJ2-5|NA
CASSVVGLAGETQYF
TGTGCCAGCAGCGTAGTCGGACTAGCGGGGGAGACCCAGTACTTC
>NA|TRBV7-9|TRBJ1-3|few
CASSPQGASGNTIYF
TGTGCCAGCAGCCCACAGGGTGCCTCTGGAAACACCATATATTTT
>NA|TRBV5-6|TRBJ1-2|NA
CASSRYEGYPYGYTF
TGTGCCAGCAGCCGTTACGAGGGATACCCCTATGGCTACACCTTC
>TRBD1|TRBV5-1|TRBJ1-4|once
CASSFQGEALFF
TGCGCCAGCAGCTTTCAGGGGGAAGCACTGTTTTTT
>TRBD1|TRBV2|TRBJ1-2|few
CASSPETGADYGYTF
TGTGCCAGCAGCCCCGAAACAGGGGCGGACTATGGCTACACCTTC
>TRBD1|TRBV5-6|TRBJ1-1|NA
CASSGGQGLNTEAFF
TGTGCCAGCAGCGGGGGACAGGGTTTGAACACTGAAGCTTTCTTT
>NA|TRBV5-1|TRBJ2-7|NA
CASSLQPTSYEQYF
TGCGCCAGCAGCCTACAGCCAACTTCCTACGAGCAGTACTTC
>NA|TRBV5-6|TRBJ2-7|once
CASSLVRVFGEQYF
TGTGCCAGCAGCTTGGTTCGGGTATTCGGAGAGCAGTACTTC
>NA|TRBV5-5|TRBJ1-6|few
CASRGQYNNSPLHF
TGTGCCAGCAGAGGACAGTATAATAATTCACCCCTCCACTTT
>TRBD1|TRBV9|TRBJ2-3|NA
CASSVGPTGGFTDTQYF
TGTGCCAGCAGCGTAGGCCCAACAGGGGGCTTTACAGATACGCAGTATTTT
>NA|TRBV4-1|TRBJ2-7|NA
CASSLVGAYEQYF
TGCGCCAGCAGCCTAGTAGGGGCCTACGAGCAGTACTTC
>TRBD1|TRBV5-1|TRBJ1-2|NA
CASGLGNYRGGYTF
TGCGCCAGCGGCCTTGGGAACTACAGGGGTGGCTACACCTTC
>NA|TRBV6-5|TRBJ1-2|NA
CASSWEAGPNYGYTF
TGTGCCAGCAGTTGGGAGGCCGGCCCTAACTATGGCTACACCTTC
>NA|TRBV6-6|TRBJ2-7|NA
CASTSGYEQYF
TGTGCCAGTACCTCAGGGTACGAGCAGTACTTC
>NA|TRBV2|TRBJ2-1|NA
CASSPDWNEQFF
TGTGCCAGCAGTCCCGACTGGAATGAGCAGTTCTTC
>NA|TRBV18|TRBJ2-7|few
CASSLRDEQYF
TGTGCCAGCTCACTCAGGGACGAGCAGTACTTC
>TRBD1|TRBV5-1|TRBJ1-6|NA
CASSTQGVENSPLHF
TGCGCCAGCAGCACCCAGGGGGTTGAGAATTCACCCCTCCACTTT
>TRBD2|TRBV29-1|TRBJ2-7|NA
CSVMKLGLAGSGGRYEQYF
TGCAGCGTTATGAAACTGGGACTAGCGGGATCGGGAGGGCGCTACGAGCAGTACTTC
>TRBD2|TRBV7-2|TRBJ2-7|once
CASSSSGGSYEQYF
TGTGCCAGCAGCTCTAGCGGGGGCTCCTACGAGCAGTACTTC
>TRBD1|TRBV7-6|TRBJ1-5|few
CASSLTGGVNQPQHF
TGTGCCAGCAGCTTGACAGGGGGCGTTAATCAGCCCCAGCATTTT
>TRBD1|TRBV11-1|TRBJ1-2|NA
CASSPTGGDGYTF
TGTGCCAGCAGCCCAACAGGGGGTGATGGCTACACCTTC
>TRBD2|TRBV27|TRBJ2-7|few
CASSHSGTSGISYEQYF
TGTGCCAGCAGCCACTCTGGGACTAGCGGGATATCCTACGAGCAGTACTTC
>NA|TRBV7-8|TRBJ2-3|NA
CASSLYGTDTQYF
TGTGCCAGCAGCTTATATGGCACAGATACGCAGTATTTT
>TRBD1|TRBV5-5|TRBJ1-4|NA
CASSLGTGVDEKLFF
TGTGCCAGCAGCTTGGGGACAGGGGTTGATGAAAAACTGTTTTTT
>TRBD2|TRBV7-9|TRBJ2-7|NA
CASSSKLAGASEQYF
TGTGCCAGCAGCTCCAAACTAGCGGGAGCTTCCGAGCAGTACTTC
>NA|TRBV30|TRBJ1-5|NA
CAWSYTVGQGFQHF
TGTGCCTGGAGTTATACAGTGGGACAAGGATTCCAGCATTTT
>TRBD1|TRBV7-2|TRBJ1-5|few
CASSLAVGQGNQPQHF
TGTGCCAGCAGCTTAGCGGTCGGACAGGGCAATCAGCCCCAGCATTTT
>NA|TRBV18|TRBJ1-2|few
CASSVGAGGVIYGYTF
TGTGCCAGCTCGGTAGGGGCAGGCGGCGTGATCTATGGCTACACCTTC
>NA|TRBV5-4|TRBJ1-3|NA
CASSLSGTRSGNTIYF
TGTGCCAGCAGCTTGAGTGGGACTCGCTCTGGAAACACCATATATTTT
>NA|TRBV4-1|TRBJ1-3|NA
CASSQGRGREGGNTIYF
TGCGCCAGCAGCCAGGGCCGAGGGAGGGAGGGTGGAAACACCATATATTTT
>TRBD2|TRBV5-6|TRBJ2-1|NA
CASSSIAGAQIDEQFF
TGTGCCAGCAGCTCCATTGCGGGAGCCCAAATCGATGAGCAGTTCTTC
>NA|TRBV19|TRBJ1-5|NA
CASSIALQPQHF
TGTGCCAGTAGTATAGCCCTTCAGCCCCAGCATTTT
>NA|TRBV11-1|TRBJ1-5|once
CASSFSRNQPQHF
TGTGCCAGCAGCTTCTCCCGGAATCAGCCCCAGCATTTT
>TRBD2|TRBV5-4|TRBJ2-6|NA
CASSSPTGRSLSGANVLTF
TGTGCCAGCAGCTCTCCAACCGGGAGGTCCCTCTCTGGGGCCAACGTCCTGACTTTC
>TRBD1|TRBV19|TRBJ1-2|few
CASSMRTGYYGYTF
TGTGCCAGTAGTATGCGGACAGGGTACTATGGCTACACCTTC
>NA|TRBV14|TRBJ2-7|NA
CASSHTGFSEQYF
TGTGCCAGCAGCCACACAGGGTTTAGCGAGCAGTACTTC
>NA|TRBV2|TRBJ1-2|NA
CASSVSPYGYTF
TGTGCCAGCAGTGTGAGCCCCTATGGCTACACCTTC
>TRBD1|TRBV5-4|TRBJ1-4|NA
CASSFPGQLNEKLFF
TGTGCCAGCAGCTTCCCGGGACAGCTAAATGAAAAACTGTTTTTT
>TRBD2|TRBV7-9|TRBJ2-7|NA
CASSSWSGGYTYEQYF
TGTGCCAGCAGCTCCTGGAGCGGGGGCTATACCTACGAGCAGTACTTC
>TRBD1|TRBV6-5|TRBJ1-5|NA
CASRPDRGGQPQHF
TGTGCCAGCAGGCCCGACAGGGGGGGACAGCCCCAGCATTTT
>TRBD2|TRBV4-3|TRBJ2-3|NA
CASSQDPRASGSDTQYF
TGCGCCAGCAGCCAAGACCCTCGGGCTAGCGGGAGTGATACGCAGTATTTT
>NA|TRBV4-3|TRBJ1-3|NA
CASSQVSRGSGDTIYF
TGCGCCAGCAGCCAAGTTTCCCGGGGATCGGGAGACACCATATATTTT
>TRBD1|TRBV18|TRBJ2-7|NA
CASSPETGVYEQYF
TGTGCCAGCTCACCGGAGACAGGGGTCTACGAGCAGTACTTC
>NA|TRBV21-1|TRBJ2-1|NA
CASSKVLGEQFF
TGTGCCAGCAGCAAGGTTCTAGGTGAGCAGTTCTTC
>NA|TRBV12-5|TRBJ2-3|NA
CASGRDTTDTQYF
TGTGCTAGTGGCCGGGACACCACAGATACGCAGTATTTT
>TRBD1|TRBV2|TRBJ2-7|once
CASSDPRGQGSYEQYF
TGTGCCAGCAGCGATCCCAGGGGACAGGGGTCCTACGAGCAGTACTTC
>TRBD1|TRBV19|TRBJ2-5|few
CASSTDRAGTETQYF
TGTGCCAGTAGTACCGACAGGGCAGGTACAGAGACCCAGTACTTC
>NA|TRBV7-9|TRBJ2-4|NA
CASSPPRQSLAKNIQYF
TGTGCCAGCAGCCCGCCTAGACAGTCTCTAGCCAAAAACATTCAGTACTTC
>TRBD1|TRBV6-1|TRBJ2-7|NA
CASSGTGGIAYEQYF
TGTGCCAGCAGTGGTACAGGGGGCATTGCATACGAGCAGTACTTC
>NA|TRBV11-1|TRBJ2-5|NA
CASSLRREETQYF
TGTGCCAGCAGCTTAAGGAGGGAAGAGACCCAGTACTTC
>TRBD2|TRBV27|TRBJ2-1|NA
CASREAGFAAEQFF
TGTGCCAGCAGGGAAGCGGGGTTCGCAGCGGAGCAGTTCTTC
>TRBD2|TRBV4-2|TRBJ2-7|once
CASSQDSHTSATYEQYF
TGTGCCAGCAGCCAAGATAGCCACACTAGCGCCACCTACGAGCAGTACTTC
>NA|TRBV6-1|TRBJ2-7|few
CASSEAPGVGYEQYF
TGTGCCAGCAGTGAAGCTCCAGGGGTTGGCTACGAGCAGTACTTC
>NA|TRBV5-5|TRBJ1-2|NA
CASRTSFGREGYTF
TGTGCCAGCAGAACCTCTTTTGGTCGGGAGGGCTACACCTTC
>TRBD2|TRBV5-1|TRBJ2-7|once
CASSLARGAPYEQYF
TGCGCCAGCAGCTTAGCGCGGGGGGCCCCCTACGAGCAGTACTTC